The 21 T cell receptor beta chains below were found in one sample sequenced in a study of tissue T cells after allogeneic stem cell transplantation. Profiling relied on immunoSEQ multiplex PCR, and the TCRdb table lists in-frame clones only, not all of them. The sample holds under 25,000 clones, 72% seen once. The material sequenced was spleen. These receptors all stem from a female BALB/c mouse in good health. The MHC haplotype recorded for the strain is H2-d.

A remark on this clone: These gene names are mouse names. CDR3 protein: CASSDGNANTEVFF. The part of the CDR3 DNA that was read is TGTGCCAGCAGTGATGGCAATGCAAACACAGAAGTCTTC. The gene calls are TRBV13-1 and TRBJ1-1; no clear D gene. The CDR3 end falls 1 residue outside the read, so it is completed with the germline J gene. Trimming removed 0 bases from V and 0 bases from J, with 6 bases in between. The CDR3 is 14 amino acids. CDR1 and CDR2 (germline): NSHNY, SYGAGN.

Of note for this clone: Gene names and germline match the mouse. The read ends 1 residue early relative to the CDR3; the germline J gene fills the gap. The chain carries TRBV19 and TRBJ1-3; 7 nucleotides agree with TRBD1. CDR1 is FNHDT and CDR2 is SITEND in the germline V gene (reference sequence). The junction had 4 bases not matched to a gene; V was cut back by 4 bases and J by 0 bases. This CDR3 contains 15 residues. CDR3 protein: CASSFTGVSGNTLYF. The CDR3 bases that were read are TGTGCCAGCAGTTTCACAGGGGTTTCTGGAAATACGCTCTAT.

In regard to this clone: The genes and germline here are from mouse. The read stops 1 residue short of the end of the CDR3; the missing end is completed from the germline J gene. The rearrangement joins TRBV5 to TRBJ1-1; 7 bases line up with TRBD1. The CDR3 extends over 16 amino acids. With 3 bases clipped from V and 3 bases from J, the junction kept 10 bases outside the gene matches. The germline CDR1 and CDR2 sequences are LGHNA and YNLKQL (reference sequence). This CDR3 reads CASSHPGQDWDTEVFF. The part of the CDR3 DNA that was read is TGTGCCAGCAGCCACCCTGGACAGGATTGGGACACAGAAGTCTTC.

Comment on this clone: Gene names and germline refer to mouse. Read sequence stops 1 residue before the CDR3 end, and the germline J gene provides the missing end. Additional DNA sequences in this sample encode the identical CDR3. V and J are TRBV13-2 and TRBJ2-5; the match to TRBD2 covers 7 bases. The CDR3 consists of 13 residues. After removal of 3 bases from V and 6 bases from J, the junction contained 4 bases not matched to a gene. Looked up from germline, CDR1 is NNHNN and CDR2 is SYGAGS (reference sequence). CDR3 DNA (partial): TGTGCCAGCGGTGGTGGGGGGTGGGACACCCAGTAC. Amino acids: CASGGGGWDTQY. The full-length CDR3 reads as CASGGGGWDTQYF.

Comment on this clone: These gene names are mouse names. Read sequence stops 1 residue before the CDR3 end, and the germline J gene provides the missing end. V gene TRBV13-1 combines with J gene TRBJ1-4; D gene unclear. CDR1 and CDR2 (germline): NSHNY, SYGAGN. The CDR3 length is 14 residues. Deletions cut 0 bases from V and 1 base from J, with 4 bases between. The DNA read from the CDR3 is TGTGCCAGCAGTGATGCACATTCCAACGAAAGATTATTT. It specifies CASSDAHSNERLF. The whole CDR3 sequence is CASSDAHSNERLFF.

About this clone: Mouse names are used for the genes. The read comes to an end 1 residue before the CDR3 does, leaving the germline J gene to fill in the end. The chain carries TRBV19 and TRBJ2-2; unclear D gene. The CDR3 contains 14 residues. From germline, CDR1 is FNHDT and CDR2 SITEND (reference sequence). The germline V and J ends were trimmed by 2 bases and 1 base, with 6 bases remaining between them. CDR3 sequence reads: CASSIRQNTGQLYF. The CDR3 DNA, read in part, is TGTGCCAGCAGTATTCGGCAAAACACCGGGCAGCTCTAC.

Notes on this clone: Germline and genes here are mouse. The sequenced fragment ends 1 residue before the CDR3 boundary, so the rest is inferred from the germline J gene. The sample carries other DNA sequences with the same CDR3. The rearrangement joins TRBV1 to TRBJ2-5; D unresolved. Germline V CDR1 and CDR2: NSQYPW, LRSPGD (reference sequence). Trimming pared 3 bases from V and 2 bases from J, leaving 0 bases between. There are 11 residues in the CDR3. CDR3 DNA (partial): TGCACCTGCAGTGCCCAAGACACCCAGTAC. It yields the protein CTCSAQDTQY. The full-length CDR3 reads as CTCSAQDTQYF. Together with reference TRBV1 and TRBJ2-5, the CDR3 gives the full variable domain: VTLLEQNPRWRLVPRGQAVNLRCILKNSQYPWMSWYQQDLQKQLQWLFTLRSPGDKEVKSLPGADYLATRVTDTELRLQVANMSQGRTLYCTCSAQDTQYFGPGTRLLVL.

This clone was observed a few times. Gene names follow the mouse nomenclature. This CDR3 reads CASSDGGDYEQYF. Partial CDR3 DNA: TGTGCCAGCAGTGATGGGGGGGACTATGAACAGTAC. The J gene is TRBJ2-7, the V gene TRBV13-3, with D possibly TRBD2 on 6 matching bases. The CDR3 end falls 1 residue outside the read, so it is completed with the germline J gene. Germline CDR1 NNHDY, CDR2 SYVADS. The CDR3 extends over 13 amino acids. V lost 0 bases and J 3 bases, leaving 7 bases between the germline ends.

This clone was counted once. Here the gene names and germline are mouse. CDR3 region: CASSQDPRAETLYF. CDR3 bases read: TGTGCCAGCAGCCAAGATCCCAGGGCAGAAACGCTGTAT. The chain combines TRBV5 with TRBJ2-3; D call uncertain. The CDR3 end lies 1 residue beyond the end of the read and is filled in from the germline J gene. Trimming removed 0 bases at V and 3 bases at J, with 7 bases between. The CDR3 runs 14 residues. The germline V gene has CDR1 LGHNA and CDR2 YNLKQL (reference sequence).

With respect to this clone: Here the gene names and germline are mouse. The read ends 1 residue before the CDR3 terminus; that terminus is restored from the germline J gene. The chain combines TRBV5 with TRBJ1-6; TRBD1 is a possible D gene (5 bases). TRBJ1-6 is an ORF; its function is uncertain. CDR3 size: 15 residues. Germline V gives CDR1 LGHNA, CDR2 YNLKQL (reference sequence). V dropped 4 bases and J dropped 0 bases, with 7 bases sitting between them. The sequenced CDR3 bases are TGTGCCAGCAGCCCAGACAGTTCCTATAATTCGCCCCTCTAC. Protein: CASSPDSSYNSPLY. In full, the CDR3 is CASSPDSSYNSPLYF.

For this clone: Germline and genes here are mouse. This CDR3 reads CASSIYPKGQNTLYF. The DNA read from the CDR3 is TGTGCCAGCAGTATCTATCCGAAGGGTCAAAACACCTTGTAC. The V gene is TRBV19, the J gene TRBJ2-4; D gene uncertain. The read finishes 1 residue shy of the CDR3 end, and the germline J gene is used to complete it. V lost 2 bases and J lost 1, with 11 bases in between. CDR3 length: 15 residues. CDR1 and CDR2 (germline): FNHDT, SITEND (reference sequence).

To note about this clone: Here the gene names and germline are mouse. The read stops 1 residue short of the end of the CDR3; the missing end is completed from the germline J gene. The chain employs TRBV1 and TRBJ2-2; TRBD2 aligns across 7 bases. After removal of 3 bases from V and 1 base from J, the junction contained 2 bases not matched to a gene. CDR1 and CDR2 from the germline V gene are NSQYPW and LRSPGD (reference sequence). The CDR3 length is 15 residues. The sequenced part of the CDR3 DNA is TGCACCTGCAGTGCGACTGGGAAAAACACCGGGCAGCTCTAC. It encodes CTCSATGKNTGQLY. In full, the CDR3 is CTCSATGKNTGQLYF.

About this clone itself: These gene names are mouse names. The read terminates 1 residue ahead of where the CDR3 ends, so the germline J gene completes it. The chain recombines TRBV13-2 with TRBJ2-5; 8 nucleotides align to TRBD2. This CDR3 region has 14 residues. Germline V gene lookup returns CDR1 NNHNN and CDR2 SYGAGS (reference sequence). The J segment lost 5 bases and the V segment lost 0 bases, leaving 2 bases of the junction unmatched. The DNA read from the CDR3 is TGTGCCAGCGGTGATGAGGGGGGGCCAGACACCCAGTAC. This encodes CASGDEGGPDTQY. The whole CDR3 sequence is CASGDEGGPDTQYF.

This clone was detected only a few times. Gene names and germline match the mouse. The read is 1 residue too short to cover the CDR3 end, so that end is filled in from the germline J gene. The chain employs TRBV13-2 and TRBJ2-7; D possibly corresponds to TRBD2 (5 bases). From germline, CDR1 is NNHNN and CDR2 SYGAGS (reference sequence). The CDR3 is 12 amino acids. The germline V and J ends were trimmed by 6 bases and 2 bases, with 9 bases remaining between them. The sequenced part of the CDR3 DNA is TGTGCCAGCGCTGGACTTCCCTATGAACAGTAC. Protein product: CASAGLPYEQY. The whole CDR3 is CASAGLPYEQYF.

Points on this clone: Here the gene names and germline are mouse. This CDR3 reads CASGRQGGGNQAPLF. The sequenced part of the CDR3 DNA is TGTGCCAGCGGTCGACAGGGGGGGGGCAACCAGGCTCCGCTT. The chain links TRBV13-2 to TRBJ1-5, with 9 bases matching TRBD1. The read ends 1 residue shy of where the CDR3 ends; the end is completed using the germline J gene. Germline CDR1 and CDR2: NNHNN and SYGAGS (reference sequence). V was clipped by 4 bases and J by 3 bases; unmatched bases: 5. The CDR3 contains 15 residues.

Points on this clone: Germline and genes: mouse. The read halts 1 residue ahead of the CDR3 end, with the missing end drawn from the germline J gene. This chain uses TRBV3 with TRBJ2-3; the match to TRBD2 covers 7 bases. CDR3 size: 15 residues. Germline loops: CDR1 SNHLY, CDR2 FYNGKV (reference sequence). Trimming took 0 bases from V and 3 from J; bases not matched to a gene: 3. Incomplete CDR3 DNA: TGTGCCAGCAGCTTAGCGCTGGGGGAAGCAGAAACGCTGTAT. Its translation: CASSLALGEAETLY. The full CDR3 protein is CASSLALGEAETLYF.

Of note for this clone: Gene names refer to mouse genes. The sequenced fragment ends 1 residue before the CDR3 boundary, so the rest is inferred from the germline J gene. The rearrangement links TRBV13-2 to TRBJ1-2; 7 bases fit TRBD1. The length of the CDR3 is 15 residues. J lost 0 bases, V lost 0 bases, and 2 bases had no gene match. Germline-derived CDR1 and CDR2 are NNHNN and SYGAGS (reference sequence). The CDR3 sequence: CASGDAGQANSDYTF. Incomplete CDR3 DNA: TGTGCCAGCGGTGATGCAGGACAGGCAAACTCCGACTACACC.

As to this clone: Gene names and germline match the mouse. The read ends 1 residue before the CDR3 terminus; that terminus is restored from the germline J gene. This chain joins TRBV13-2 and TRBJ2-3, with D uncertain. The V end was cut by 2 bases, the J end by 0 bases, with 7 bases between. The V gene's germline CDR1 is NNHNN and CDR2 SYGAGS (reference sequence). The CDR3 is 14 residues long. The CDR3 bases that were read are TGTGCCAGCGGTGACAAACCTAGTGCAGAAACGCTGTAT. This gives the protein CASGDKPSAETLY. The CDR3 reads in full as CASGDKPSAETLYF.

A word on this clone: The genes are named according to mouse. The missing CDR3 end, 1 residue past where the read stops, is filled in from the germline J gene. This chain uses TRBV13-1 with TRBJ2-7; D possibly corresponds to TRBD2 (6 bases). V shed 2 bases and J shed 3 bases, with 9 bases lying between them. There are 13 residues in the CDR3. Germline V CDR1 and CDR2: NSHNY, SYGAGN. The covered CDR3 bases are TGTGCCAGCAGTGACCGGGGGGACTATGAACAGTAC. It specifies CASSDRGDYEQY. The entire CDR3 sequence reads CASSDRGDYEQYF.

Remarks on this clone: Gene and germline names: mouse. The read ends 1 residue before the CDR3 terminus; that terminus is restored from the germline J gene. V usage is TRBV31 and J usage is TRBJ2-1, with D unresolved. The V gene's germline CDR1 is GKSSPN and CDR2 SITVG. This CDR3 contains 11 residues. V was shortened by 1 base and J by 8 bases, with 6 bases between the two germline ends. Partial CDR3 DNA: TGTGCCTGGAGTCCGGGGACTGAGCAGTTC. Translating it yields CAWSPGTEQF. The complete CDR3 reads CAWSPGTEQFF.

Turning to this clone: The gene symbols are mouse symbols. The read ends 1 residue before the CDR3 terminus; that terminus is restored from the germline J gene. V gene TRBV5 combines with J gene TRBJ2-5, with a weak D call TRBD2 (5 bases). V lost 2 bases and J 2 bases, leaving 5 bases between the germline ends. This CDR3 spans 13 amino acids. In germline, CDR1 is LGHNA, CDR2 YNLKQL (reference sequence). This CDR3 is CASSQTGQDTQYF. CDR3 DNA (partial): TGTGCCAGCAGCCAAACTGGCCAAGACACCCAGTAC.